This T cell receptor beta chain was identified in a study of blood T cells in healthy people across ages. PCR was performed a second time for about 6 to 12 cycles using a sample-barcoded 5' primer and a J-beta primer mix. Using its own MiXCR run on the 5' RACE reads, TCRdb lists one record per CDR3 protein. The table lists about 580,000 distinct CDR3 sequences, about 45% of them singletons. Study findings and constraints: Greater diversity and more naive CD4+ cells were seen in long-lived donors than in aged donors.

Germline V gives CDR1 LNHDA, CDR2 SQIVND (reference sequence). Trimming took 3 bases from V and 4 from J; bases not matched to a gene: 1. CDR3 length equals 15 residues. This clonotype was seen more than once but under ten times. Antigen specificity is unknown. This TCR was recovered from a man at least 80 years old in good health. The rearrangement uses TRBV19 and TRBJ2-1; 12 positions agree with TRBD2. The sequenced sample consisted of blood. The CDR3 DNA reads TGTGCCAGTAGTATGACTAGCGGGGGTTACAATGAGCAGTTCTTC. Its protein product is CASSMTSGGYNEQFF.